Shown below are 28 T cell receptor beta chains from a single sample sequenced in a study of blood T cell repertoires in COVID-19. The data were produced by immunoSEQ multiplex PCR, yet TCRdb's version contains in-frame clones alone and is incomplete. Among some 130,000 clones, 79% were seen once, and the ten largest hold approximately 3.6%. The sample was peripheral blood. The receptors shown here come from a man aged 55-75 years with acute or convalescent COVID-19.

The chain recombines TRBV5-3 with TRBJ2-7, with D tentatively TRBD2 (6 bases). TRBV5-3 is annotated as an ORF whose role is uncertain. The CDR3 extends over 12 amino acids. The ends were cut back, 4 bases at V and 4 bases at J, with 9 bases in the middle. The CDR3 region has the DNA TGTGCCAGAAGCCCCGGAGGGTACGAGCAGTACTTC. This encodes CARSPGGYEQYF.

The chain links TRBV7-2 to TRBJ1-5; D ambiguous. This CDR3 has 12 amino acids. CDR1 and CDR2 (germline): SGHTA, FQGNSA. The V end lost 3 bases, the J end lost 3 bases, and 3 bases lay between the germline ends. CDR3 amino acids: CASSFLNQPQHF. DNA of the CDR3: TGTGCCAGCAGCTTCCTCAATCAGCCCCAGCATTTT.

This clone has a handful of counts. The gene calls are TRBV25-1 and TRBJ2-7; 10 bases map to TRBD1. Trimming cost V 1 base and J 5 bases; bases outside gene matches: 5. The germline V gene encodes CDR1 MGHDK and CDR2 SYGVNS. This CDR3 is 15 amino acids long. This chain's CDR3 is CASSEWTTGGNEQYF. The CDR3 coding sequence is TGTGCCAGCAGTGAATGGACGACAGGGGGCAACGAGCAGTACTTC.

The chain is built from TRBV27 and TRBJ1-2; 8 positions match TRBD1. The germline gives CDR1 MNHEY, CDR2 SMNVEV (reference sequence). CDR3 size: 15 residues. J gave up 4 bases and V 1 base, and 5 bases lay outside the gene matches. CDR3 nucleotides: TGTGCCAGCAGTTTATATGTCAGGGGGCCCTATGGCTACACCTTC. It specifies CASSLYVRGPYGYTF.

This chain uses TRBV3-1 (or the pseudogene TRBV3-2) with TRBJ2-7; 9 positions match TRBD2. Trimming removed 4 bases from V and 6 bases from J; junction bases left unmatched: 13. Germline CDR1 LGHDT, CDR2 YNNKEL (reference sequence). CDR3 length equals 16 residues. DNA of the CDR3: TGTGCCAGCAGCCCTTCCGGAGGCGGGAGGGCTGCCGAGCAGTACTTC. Protein: CASSPSGGGRAAEQYF.

V usage is TRBV6-5 and J usage is TRBJ1-1, with a tentative D call TRBD1 (5 bases). V lost 6 bases, J lost 8 bases, and 7 bases lay in between. CDR1 and CDR2 from the germline V gene are MNHEY and SVGAGI. The CDR3 runs to 10 residues. The chain's CDR3 is CASRDREAFF. The CDR3 bases are TGTGCCAGCAGAGACAGAGAAGCTTTCTTT.

The rearrangement uses TRBV25-1 and TRBJ1-6; TRBD1 matches 9 bases. V shed 3 bases, J shed 7 bases, and the junction held 13 bases outside the gene matches. Germline V gene lookup returns CDR1 MGHDK and CDR2 SYGVNS. The CDR3 contains 18 residues. The CDR3 protein is CASSDYSGTGRRNSPLHF. Written as DNA, the CDR3 is TGTGCCAGCAGTGATTATTCCGGGACAGGGCGGAGAAATTCACCCCTCCACTTT.

The CDR3 nucleotides are TGTGCCAGCAGCTTAGGGACAGGGGACCCCTACGAGCAGTACTTC. Encoded protein: CASSLGTGDPYEQYF. The gene calls are TRBV11-2 and TRBJ2-7; 9 positions agree with TRBD1. The ends lost 1 base at V and 2 bases at J; junction bases unmatched: 3. Looked up from germline, CDR1 is SGHAT and CDR2 is FQNNGV. The CDR3 has 15 residues. Drawing the rest from reference TRBV11-2 and TRBJ2-7, the complete variable domain is EAGVAQSPRYKIIEKRQSVAFWCNPISGHATLYWYQQILGQGPKLLIQFQNNGVVDDSQLPKDRFSAERLKGVDSTLKIQPAKLEDSAVYLCASSLGTGDPYEQYFGPGTRLTVT.

This chain connects TRBV9 to TRBJ2-2; TRBD2 might be the D (5 bases). Germline V gene sequence: CDR1 SGDLS, CDR2 YYNGEE. The V end lost 0 bases, the J end lost 3 bases, and 12 bases lay between the germline ends. The CDR3 covers 16 residues. The chain's CDR3 is CASSVAPRRDTGELFF. The CDR3 DNA is TGTGCCAGCAGCGTAGCGCCCAGGCGGGACACCGGGGAGCTGTTTTTT.

The V gene is TRBV2, the J gene TRBJ2-5, with 9 bases aligning to TRBD1. Trimming cost V 6 bases and J 1 base; bases outside gene matches: 6. CDR1 and CDR2 from the germline V gene are SNHLY and FYNNEI. The CDR3 runs 15 residues. CDR3 sequence: CASRGTGRGQETQYF. For the CDR3, the DNA is TGTGCCAGCAGAGGGACAGGGAGAGGCCAAGAGACCCAGTACTTC.

In this sample, this clone turned up a few times. V and J are TRBV19 and TRBJ1-6; the match to TRBD1 covers 8 bases. The CDR3 loop spans 14 amino acids. Unmatched junction bases numbered 5, after V lost 6 bases and J lost 7 bases. Germline lookup yields CDR1 LNHDA and CDR2 SQIVND (reference sequence). CDR3 residues: CASSPGGANSPLHF. As DNA, the CDR3 is TGTGCCAGTAGCCCAGGGGGCGCGAATTCACCCCTCCACTTT.

The chain is built from TRBV6-2 or TRBV6-3 and TRBJ2-1, with D possibly matching TRBD2 (6 bases). The CDR3 is 18 residues long. The V end lost 5 bases, the J end lost 5 bases, and 25 bases lay between the germline ends. Germline V lookup: CDR1 MNHEY, CDR2 SVGEGT. The CDR3 loop is CASSPTKPGLQINNEQFF. The DNA of the CDR3 is TGTGCCAGCAGTCCAACAAAACCGGGACTCCAGATAAACAATGAGCAGTTCTTC.

The chain uses TRBV2 and TRBJ2-3; the match to TRBD2 covers 11 bases. With V trimmed by 4 bases and J by 6 bases, 9 bases remained unmatched. Per germline, CDR1 SNHLY and CDR2 FYNNEI. The CDR3 totals 16 residues. The CDR3 spells CASSVGLAGGGDTQYF. In DNA form, the CDR3 reads TGTGCCAGCAGTGTAGGGCTAGCGGGAGGAGGGGATACGCAGTATTTT.

This chain joins TRBV19 and TRBJ2-4, with D unresolved. The CDR3 is made up of 15 amino acids. Germline assignment: CDR1 LNHDA and CDR2 SQIVND (reference sequence). Trimming left V 5 bases short and J 0 bases short, with 11 bases between. The CDR3 sequence is CASSPRHLAKNIQYF. DNA of the CDR3: TGTGCCAGTAGTCCGAGACACTTAGCCAAAAACATTCAGTACTTC.

The chain carries TRBV6-5 and TRBJ2-7; D is unclear. Looked up from germline, CDR1 is MNHEY and CDR2 is SVGAGI. Trimming pared 7 bases from V and 0 bases from J, leaving 16 bases between. This CDR3 spans 15 amino acids. The CDR3 DNA reads TGTGCCAGCAAATTACTTGGGCAGATCTCCTACGAGCAGTACTTC. Translating it yields CASKLLGQISYEQYF.

This clone was seen a few times. This chain joins TRBV12-3 or TRBV12-4 and TRBJ2-1; 9 bases are shared with TRBD2. After removal of 7 bases from V and 8 bases from J, the junction contained 6 bases not matched to a gene. This CDR3 is built from 13 residues. CDR3 sequence reads: CASTLSGSDEQFF. CDR3 nucleotides: TGTGCCAGCACTCTTAGCGGGAGTGATGAGCAGTTCTTC.

The CDR3 sequence: CASNGGVLYEQYF. DNA for the CDR3: TGTGCCAGCAATGGCGGGGTGCTGTACGAGCAGTACTTC. J is TRBJ2-7 and V is TRBV28; perhaps TRBD2 as D (6 bases). The V end lost 7 bases, the J end lost 4 bases, and 14 bases lay between the germline ends. The CDR3 totals 13 residues. Germline CDR1 and CDR2: MDHEN and SYDVKM.

The rearrangement links TRBV5-4 to TRBJ2-7; D perhaps matches TRBD2 (6 bases). Germline V gene data show CDR1 as SGHNT and CDR2 as YYREEE (reference sequence). V gave up 5 bases and J gave up 2 bases, with 17 bases separating them. This CDR3 has 15 residues. The DNA of the CDR3 is TGTGCCAGCAGACACGATCCCGGGAGAACCTACGAGCAGTACTTC. This translates into CASRHDPGRTYEQYF. The full variable domain, with the rest looked up from reference TRBV5-4 and TRBJ2-7, is ETGVTQSPTHLIKTRGQQVTLRCSSQSGHNTVSWYQQALGQGPQFIFQYYREEENGRGNFPPRFSGLQFPNYSSELNVNALELDDSALYLCASRHDPGRTYEQYFGPGTRLTVT.

The V call is TRBV6-2 or TRBV6-3, the J call TRBJ1-5; no clear D gene. V shed 4 bases and J shed 9 bases, with 10 bases lying between them. Looked up from germline, CDR1 is MNHEY and CDR2 is SVGEGT. The length of the CDR3 is 12 residues. This CDR3 is CASSLARVPQHF. The CDR3 DNA reads as TGTGCCAGCAGTTTGGCCCGGGTGCCCCAGCATTTT.

The chain links TRBV6-5 to TRBJ2-5; TRBD2 matches at 7 bases. This CDR3 comprises 14 residues. Trimming at V came to 2 bases and at J to 4 bases, leaving 4 bases not matched to a gene. The germline gives CDR1 MNHEY, CDR2 SVGAGI. The CDR3, as DNA: TGTGCCAGCAGTTACAGGGGCGGGGGAGAGACCCAGTACTTC. It translates to CASSYRGGGETQYF.

This clone was observed a single time. The V gene is TRBV5-4, the J gene TRBJ2-4; D gene unclear. The CDR3 spans 13 residues. Trimming removed 1 base from V and 8 bases from J, with 10 bases in between. Germline V gene sequence: CDR1 SGHNT, CDR2 YYREEE (reference sequence). The CDR3 coding sequence is TGTGCCAGCAGCTTGTACCAGGCTGACATTCAGTACTTC. This gives the protein CASSLYQADIQYF.

V and J are TRBV30 and TRBJ1-1; D is possibly TRBD1 (5 bases). CDR3 length equals 14 residues. V lost 3 bases and J 5 bases, leaving 16 bases between the germline ends. CDR1 is GTSNPN and CDR2 is SVGIG in the germline V gene (reference sequence). CDR3 loop: CAWSAGILGTEAFF. Written as DNA, the CDR3 is TGTGCCTGGAGCGCAGGGATCTTGGGGACTGAAGCTTTCTTT.

This chain joins TRBV28 and TRBJ2-5; tentatively, D is TRBD2 (6 bases). This CDR3 is 14 amino acids long. Trimming left V 5 bases short and J 7 bases short, with 17 bases between. Germline-derived CDR1 and CDR2 are MDHEN and SYDVKM. The CDR3 nucleotides are TGTGCCAGCAGTACCCATTCTAGCGCGAGGACCCAGTACTTC. Protein: CASSTHSSARTQYF. Together with reference TRBV28 and TRBJ2-5, the CDR3 gives the full variable domain: DVKVTQSSRYLVKRTGEKVFLECVQDMDHENMFWYRQDPGLGLRLIYFSYDVKMKEKGDIPEGYSVSREKKERFSLILESASTNQTSMYLCASSTHSSARTQYFGPGTRLLVL.

This chain links TRBV6-2 or TRBV6-3 with TRBJ2-2; D remains ambiguous. In germline, CDR1 is MNHEY, CDR2 SVGEGT. V lost 0 bases and J lost 2, with 4 bases in between. The CDR3 contains 14 residues. CDR3 loop: CASSYSPNTGELFF. CDR3 nucleotide sequence: TGTGCCAGCAGTTACTCTCCTAACACCGGGGAGCTGTTTTTT.

This chain joins TRBV5-5 and TRBJ2-1, with 10 bases aligning to TRBD2. Germline-derived CDR1 and CDR2 are SGHKS and YYEKEE (reference sequence). Trimming took 3 bases from V and 6 from J; bases not matched to a gene: 15. The CDR3 has 18 amino acids. The chain's CDR3 is CASSSPEVLAGEGNEQFF. The CDR3 region has the DNA TGTGCCAGCAGCTCTCCCGAGGTTCTAGCGGGAGAGGGCAATGAGCAGTTCTTC. Together with reference TRBV5-5 and TRBJ2-1, the CDR3 gives the full variable domain: DAGVTQSPTHLIKTRGQQVTLRCSPISGHKSVSWYQQVLGQGPQFIFQYYEKEERGRGNFPDRFSARQFPNYSSELNVNALLLGDSALYLCASSSPEVLAGEGNEQFFGPGTRLTVL.

V usage is TRBV18 and J usage is TRBJ2-6; perhaps TRBD1 as D (5 bases). V gave up 3 bases and J gave up 3 bases, with 9 bases separating them. Per germline, CDR1 KGHSH and CDR2 LQKENI. CDR3 size: 15 residues. The CDR3 nucleotides are TGTGCCAGCTCACCGACAGACAGTGGGGCCAACGTCCTGACTTTC. This codes for CASSPTDSGANVLTF.

Comments on this clone: Its ends do not fully match the called genes, so a read error is possible. The chain couples TRBV12-3 or TRBV12-4 to TRBJ1-4; the D gene is possibly TRBD1 (5 bases). The CDR3 length is 11 residues. As DNA, the CDR3 is TGTGCCAGCAGTTTAGGGGGCCCGCTCGTTTTT. Translating it yields CASSLGGPLVF.

This clone was seen only once. The chain recombines TRBV28 with TRBJ2-2; tentative D call: TRBD2 (7 bases). Trimming shortened V by 8 bases and J by 6 bases, and 16 bases separated the two germline ends. Germline V lookup: CDR1 MDHEN, CDR2 SYDVKM. The CDR3 consists of 14 residues. The CDR3 reads CASLGGGPSGELFF. The CDR3 nucleotides read TGTGCCAGCTTAGGGGGAGGGCCTTCCGGGGAGCTGTTTTTT.